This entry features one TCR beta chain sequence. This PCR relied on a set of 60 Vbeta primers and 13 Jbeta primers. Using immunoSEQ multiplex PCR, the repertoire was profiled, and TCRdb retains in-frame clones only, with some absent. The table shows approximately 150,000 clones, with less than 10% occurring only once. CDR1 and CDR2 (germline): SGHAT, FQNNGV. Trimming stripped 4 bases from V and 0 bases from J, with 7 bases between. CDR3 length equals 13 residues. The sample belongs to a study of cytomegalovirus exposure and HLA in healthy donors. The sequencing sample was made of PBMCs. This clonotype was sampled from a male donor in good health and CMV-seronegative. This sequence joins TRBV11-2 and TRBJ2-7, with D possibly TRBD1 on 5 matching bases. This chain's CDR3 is CASSSDNSYEQYF. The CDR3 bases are TGTGCCAGCAGCTCGGACAACTCCTACGAGCAGTACTTC.